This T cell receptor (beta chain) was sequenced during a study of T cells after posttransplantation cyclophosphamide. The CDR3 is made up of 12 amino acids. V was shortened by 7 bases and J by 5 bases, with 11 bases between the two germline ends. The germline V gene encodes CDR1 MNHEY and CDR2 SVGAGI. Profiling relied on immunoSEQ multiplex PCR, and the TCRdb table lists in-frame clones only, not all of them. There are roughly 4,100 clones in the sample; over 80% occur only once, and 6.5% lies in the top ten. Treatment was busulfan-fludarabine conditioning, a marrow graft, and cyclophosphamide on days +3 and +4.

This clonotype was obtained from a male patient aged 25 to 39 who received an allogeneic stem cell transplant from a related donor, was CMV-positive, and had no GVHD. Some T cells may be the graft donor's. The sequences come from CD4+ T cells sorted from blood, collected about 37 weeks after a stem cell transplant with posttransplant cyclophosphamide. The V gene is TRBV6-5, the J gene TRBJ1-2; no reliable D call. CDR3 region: CASTVDGYGYTF. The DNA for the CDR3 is TGTGCCAGCACCGTCGACGGGTATGGCTACACCTTC.